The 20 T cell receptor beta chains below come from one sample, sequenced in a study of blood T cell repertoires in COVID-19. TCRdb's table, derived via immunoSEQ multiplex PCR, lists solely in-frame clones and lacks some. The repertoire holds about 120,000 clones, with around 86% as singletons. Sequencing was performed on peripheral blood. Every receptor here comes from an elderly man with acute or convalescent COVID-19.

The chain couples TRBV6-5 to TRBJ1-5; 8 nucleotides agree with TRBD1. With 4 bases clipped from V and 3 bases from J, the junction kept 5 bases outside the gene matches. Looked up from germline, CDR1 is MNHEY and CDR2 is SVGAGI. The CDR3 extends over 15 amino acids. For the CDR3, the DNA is TGTGCCAGCAGTTCCACAGGGGGTTTCAATCAGCCCCAGCATTTT. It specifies CASSSTGGFNQPQHF.

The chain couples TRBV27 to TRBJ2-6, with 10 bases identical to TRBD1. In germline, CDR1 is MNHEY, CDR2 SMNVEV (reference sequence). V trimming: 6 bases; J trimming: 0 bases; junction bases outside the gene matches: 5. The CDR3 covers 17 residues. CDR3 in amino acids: CASRRDRGGSGANVLTF. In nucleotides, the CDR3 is TGTGCCAGCAGGCGGGACAGGGGCGGCTCTGGGGCCAACGTCCTGACTTTC. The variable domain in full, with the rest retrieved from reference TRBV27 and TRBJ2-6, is EAQVTQNPRYLITVTGKKLTVTCSQNMNHEYMSWYRQDPGLGLRQIYYSMNVEVTDKGDVPEGYKVSRKEKRNFPLILESPSPNQTSLYFCASRRDRGGSGANVLTFGAGSRLTVL.

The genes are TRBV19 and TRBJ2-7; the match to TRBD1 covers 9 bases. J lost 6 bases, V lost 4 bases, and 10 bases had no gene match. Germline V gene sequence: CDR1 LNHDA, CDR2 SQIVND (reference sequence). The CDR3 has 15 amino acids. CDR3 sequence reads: CASSRSGTGTGEQYF. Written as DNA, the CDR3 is TGTGCCAGTAGTAGATCCGGGACAGGGACAGGCGAGCAGTACTTC.

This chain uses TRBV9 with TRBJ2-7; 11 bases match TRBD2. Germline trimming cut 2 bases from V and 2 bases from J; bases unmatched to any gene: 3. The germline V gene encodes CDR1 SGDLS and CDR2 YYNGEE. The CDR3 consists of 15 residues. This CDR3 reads CASSVSTSGAYEQYF. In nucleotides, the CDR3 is TGTGCCAGCAGCGTTTCGACTAGCGGGGCCTACGAGCAGTACTTC.

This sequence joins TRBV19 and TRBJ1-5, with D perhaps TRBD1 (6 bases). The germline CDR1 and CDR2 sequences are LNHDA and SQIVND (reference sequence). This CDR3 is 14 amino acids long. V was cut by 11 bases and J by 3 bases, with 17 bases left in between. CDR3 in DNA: TGTGCCTCCCGAAGGACAGAATACAATCAGCCCCAGCATTTT. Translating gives CASRRTEYNQPQHF.

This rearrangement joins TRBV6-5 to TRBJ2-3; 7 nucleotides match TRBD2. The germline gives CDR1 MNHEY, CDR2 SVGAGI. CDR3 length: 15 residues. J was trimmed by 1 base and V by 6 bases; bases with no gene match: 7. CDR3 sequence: CASSIGGGGTDTQYF. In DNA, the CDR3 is TGTGCCAGCAGCATTGGGGGAGGGGGCACAGATACGCAGTATTTT.

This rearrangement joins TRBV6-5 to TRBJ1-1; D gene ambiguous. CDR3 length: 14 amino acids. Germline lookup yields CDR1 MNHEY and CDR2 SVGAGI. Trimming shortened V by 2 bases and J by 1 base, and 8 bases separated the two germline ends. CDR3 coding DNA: TGTGCCAGCAGTTACACAGCGGAGAACACTGAAGCTTTCTTT. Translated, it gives CASSYTAENTEAFF.

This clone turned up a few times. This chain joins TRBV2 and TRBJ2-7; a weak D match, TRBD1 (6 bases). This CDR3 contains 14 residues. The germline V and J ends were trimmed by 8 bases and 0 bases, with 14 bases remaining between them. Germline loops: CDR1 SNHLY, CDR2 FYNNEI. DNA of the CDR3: TGTGCCAGCCGGGAACAGGGCTTCTCCTACGAGCAGTACTTC. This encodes CASREQGFSYEQYF.

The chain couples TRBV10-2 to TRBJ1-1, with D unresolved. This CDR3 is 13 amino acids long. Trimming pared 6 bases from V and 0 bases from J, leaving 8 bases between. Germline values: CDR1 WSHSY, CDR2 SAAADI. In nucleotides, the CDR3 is TGCGCCAGCAGGAGAGAGATGAACACTGAAGCTTTCTTT. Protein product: CASRREMNTEAFF.

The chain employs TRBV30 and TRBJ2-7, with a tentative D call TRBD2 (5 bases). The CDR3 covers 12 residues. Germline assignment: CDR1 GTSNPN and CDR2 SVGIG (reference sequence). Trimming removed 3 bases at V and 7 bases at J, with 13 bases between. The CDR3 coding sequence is TGTGCCTGGAGGAGGGTGGCTGGGGAGCAGTACTTC. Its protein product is CAWRRVAGEQYF.

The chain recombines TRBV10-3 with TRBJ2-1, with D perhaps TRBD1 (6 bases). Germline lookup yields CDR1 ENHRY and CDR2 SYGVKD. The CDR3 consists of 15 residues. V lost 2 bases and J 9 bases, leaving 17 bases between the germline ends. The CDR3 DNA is TGTGCCATCAGTGAGCTAACAGGGATGTCGGCTGAGCAGTTCTTC. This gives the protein CAISELTGMSAEQFF.

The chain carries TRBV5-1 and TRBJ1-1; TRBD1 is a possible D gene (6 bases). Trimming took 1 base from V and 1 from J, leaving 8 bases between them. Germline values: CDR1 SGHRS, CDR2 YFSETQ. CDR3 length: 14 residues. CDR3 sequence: CASSLKDRNTEAFF. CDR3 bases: TGCGCCAGCAGCTTGAAGGACAGGAACACTGAAGCTTTCTTT.

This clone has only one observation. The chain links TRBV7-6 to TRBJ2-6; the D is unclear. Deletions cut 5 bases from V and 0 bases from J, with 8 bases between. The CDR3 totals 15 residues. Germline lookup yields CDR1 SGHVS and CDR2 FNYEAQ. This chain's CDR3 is CASSPPGSGANVLTF. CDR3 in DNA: TGTGCCAGCAGCCCGCCGGGCTCTGGGGCCAACGTCCTGACTTTC.

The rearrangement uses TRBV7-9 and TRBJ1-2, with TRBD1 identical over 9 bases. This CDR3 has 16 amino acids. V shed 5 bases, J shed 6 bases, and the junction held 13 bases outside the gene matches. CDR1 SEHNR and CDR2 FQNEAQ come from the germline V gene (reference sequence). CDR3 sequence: CASSTWDRAYDHGYTF. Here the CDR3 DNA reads TGTGCCAGCAGCACCTGGGACAGGGCCTATGATCATGGCTACACCTTC. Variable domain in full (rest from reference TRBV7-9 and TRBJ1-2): DTGVSQNPRHKITKRGQNVTFRCDPISEHNRLYWYRQTLGQGPEFLTYFQNEAQLEKSRLLSDRFSAERPKGSFSTLEIQRTEQGDSAMYLCASSTWDRAYDHGYTFGSGTRLTVV.

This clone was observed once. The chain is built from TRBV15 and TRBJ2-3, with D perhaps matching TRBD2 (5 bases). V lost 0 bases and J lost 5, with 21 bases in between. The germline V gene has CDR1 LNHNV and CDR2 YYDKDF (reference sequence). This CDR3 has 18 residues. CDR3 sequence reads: CATSRDSGGTSARDTQYF. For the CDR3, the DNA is TGTGCCACCAGCAGAGATTCAGGAGGAACGAGTGCTAGAGATACGCAGTATTTT.

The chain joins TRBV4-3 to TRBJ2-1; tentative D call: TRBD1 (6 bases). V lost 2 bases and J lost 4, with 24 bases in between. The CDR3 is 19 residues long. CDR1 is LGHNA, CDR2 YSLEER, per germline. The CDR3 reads CASSQRGANYLGHYNEQFF. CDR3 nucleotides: TGCGCCAGCAGCCAAAGAGGGGCCAACTACCTGGGACATTACAATGAGCAGTTCTTC.

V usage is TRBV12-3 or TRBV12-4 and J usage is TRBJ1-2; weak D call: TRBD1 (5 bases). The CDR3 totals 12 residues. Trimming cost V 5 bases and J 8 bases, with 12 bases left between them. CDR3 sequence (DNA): TGTGCCAGCAGTCCAGGGACTAAAGGCTACACCTTC. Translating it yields CASSPGTKGYTF.

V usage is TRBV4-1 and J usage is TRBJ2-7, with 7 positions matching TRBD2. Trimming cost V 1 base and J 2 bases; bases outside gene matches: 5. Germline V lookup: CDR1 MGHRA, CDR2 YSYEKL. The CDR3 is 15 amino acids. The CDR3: CASSQATGGAYEQYF. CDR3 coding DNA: TGCGCCAGCAGCCAAGCAACGGGGGGAGCCTACGAGCAGTACTTC.

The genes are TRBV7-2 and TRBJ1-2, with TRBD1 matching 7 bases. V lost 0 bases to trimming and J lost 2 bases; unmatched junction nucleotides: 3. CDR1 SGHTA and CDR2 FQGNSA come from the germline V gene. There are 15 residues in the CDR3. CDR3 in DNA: TGTGCCAGCAGCTTAGCGGGACAGCTGAACTATGGCTACACCTTC. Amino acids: CASSLAGQLNYGYTF.

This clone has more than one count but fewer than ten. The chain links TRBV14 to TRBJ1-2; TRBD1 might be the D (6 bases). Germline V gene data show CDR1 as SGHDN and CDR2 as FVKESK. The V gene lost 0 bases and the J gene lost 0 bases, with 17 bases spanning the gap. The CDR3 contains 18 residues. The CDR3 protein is CASSQEAPLQGPNYGYTF. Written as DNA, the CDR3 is TGTGCCAGCAGCCAAGAGGCCCCCCTACAGGGTCCTAACTATGGCTACACCTTC. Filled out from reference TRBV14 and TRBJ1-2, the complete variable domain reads EAGVTQFPSHSVIEKGQTVTLRCDPISGHDNLYWYRRVMGKEIKFLLHFVKESKQDESGMPNNRFLAERTGGTYSTLKVQPAELEDSGVYFCASSQEAPLQGPNYGYTFGSGTRLTVV.